The present entry profiles one T cell receptor beta chain with its context. One entry per CDR3 protein, called by TCRdb with MiXCR from the 5' RACE reads. The sample lists roughly 340,000 distinct CDR3 sequences, 8.7% occurring once. The data stem from a study of T cells after yellow fever vaccination. Specimen: PBMCs, collected on the day of the first yellow fever vaccination. This receptor was obtained from a man aged 18 to 30 who received the YFV17D yellow fever vaccine.

The CDR3 coding sequence is TGCAGTGCTAGAGATAATTGGGGAAAACTGTTTTTT. Protein sequence: CSARDNWGKLFF. This chain connects TRBV20-1 to TRBJ1-4; D unresolved. Trimming removed 0 bases from V and 10 bases from J, with 9 bases in between. There are 12 residues in the CDR3. Germline values: CDR1 DFQATT, CDR2 SNEGSKA (reference sequence).